The 23 T cell receptor beta chains reported below all come from one sample, sequenced in a study of graft-versus-host responses after intestinal transplantation. Antigens for these TCRs are unknown. The protocol was immunoSEQ multiplex PCR, while the TCRdb copy is restricted to in-frame clones and leaves out a portion. Counted here are some 120,000 clones, around 92% occurring once; the ten biggest clones make up approximately 1.2%. Specimen: unstimulated CD8+ T cells sorted from spleen or lymph node cells, collected before transplant. These receptor sequences come from a human donor who was the organ donor for an intestinal transplant.

The chain carries TRBV7-3 and TRBJ2-1; 15 bases agree with TRBD2. In germline, CDR1 is SGHTA, CDR2 FQGTGA. The V gene end was trimmed by 5 bases and the J gene end by 8 bases; junction bases not matched to a gene: 16. This CDR3 has 19 residues. The CDR3 bases are TGTGCCAGCAGCACACGACAGGGAGGGACTAGCGGGAGGAAGGATGAGCAGTTCTTC. Translation: CASSTRQGGTSGRKDEQFF.

The V gene is TRBV19, the J gene TRBJ2-1, with 10 bases matching TRBD2. The CDR3 runs to 14 residues. Per germline, CDR1 LNHDA and CDR2 SQIVND (reference sequence). Trimming at V came to 8 bases and at J to 6 bases, leaving 7 bases not matched to a gene. The DNA of the CDR3 is TGTGCCAGTTCCTTAGCGGGAGGACGCAATGAGCAGTTCTTC. Translation: CASSLAGGRNEQFF. The variable domain in full, completed from reference TRBV19 and TRBJ2-1, reads DGGITQSPKYLFRKEGQNVTLSCEQNLNHDAMYWYRQDPGQGLRLIYYSQIVNDFQKGDIAEGYSVSREKKESFPLTVTSAQKNPTAFYLCASSLAGGRNEQFFGPGTRLTVL.

V usage is TRBV12-2 and J usage is TRBJ2-1; TRBD2, the table's D call, lacks a check against the DNA. TRBV12-2 is assigned pseudogene status. This CDR3 spans 14 amino acids. DNA of the CDR3: TGTGCAAGTCGCTTACCTAGCGGGAGCCATGAGCAGTTCTTC. This translates into CASRLPSGSHEQFF.

The rearrangement joins TRBV6-1 to TRBJ1-2; D is perhaps TRBD1 (5 bases). The CDR3 totals 11 residues. V lost 7 bases and J lost 5, with 8 bases in between. CDR1 and CDR2 from the germline V gene are MNHNS and SASEGT. The CDR3 nucleotides read TGTGCCAGCACTCAGGGTTATGGCTACACCTTC. It is translated as CASTQGYGYTF.

The chain combines TRBV12-1 with TRBJ2-1; the table's D call, TRBD2, has no DNA check behind it. TRBV12-1 is labeled a pseudogene. This CDR3 has 16 amino acids. The CDR3 protein is CASSFEGTSGISEQFF. Written as DNA, the CDR3 is TGTGCCAGCAGCTTTGAGGGGACTAGCGGGATTAGTGAGCAGTTCTTC.

The chain links TRBV15 to TRBJ2-7; tentatively, D is TRBD1 (5 bases). The CDR3 spans 14 residues. Per the germline V gene, CDR1 is LNHNV and CDR2 is YYDKDF (reference sequence). The V end was cut by 4 bases, the J end by 0 bases, with 10 bases between. The DNA of the CDR3 is TGTGCCACCAGCAAATTGACAGACTCCTACGAGCAGTACTTC. It yields the protein CATSKLTDSYEQYF.

V gene TRBV11-2 combines with J gene TRBJ2-3; 9 nucleotides align to TRBD2. Trimming took 10 bases from V and 4 from J; bases not matched to a gene: 12. The CDR3 consists of 15 residues. Germline V lookup: CDR1 SGHAT, CDR2 FQNNGV. This CDR3 reads CATRIAGDGADTQYF. The CDR3 DNA follows: TGTGCCACCCGAATAGCGGGAGATGGGGCAGATACGCAGTATTTT.

V usage is TRBV4-1 and J usage is TRBJ2-1; tentative D call: TRBD2 (6 bases). The CDR3 sequence is 15 residues long. In germline, CDR1 is MGHRA, CDR2 YSYEKL. V was clipped by 1 base and J by 8 bases, with 15 bases between them. The CDR3 here is CASSQVFGREDEQFF. CDR3 DNA sequence: TGCGCCAGCAGCCAAGTCTTTGGCAGGGAGGATGAGCAGTTCTTC.

V is TRBV6-1 and J is TRBJ2-5, with D perhaps TRBD2 (5 bases). V lost 3 bases, J lost 6 bases, and 11 bases lay in between. The CDR3 is 13 residues long. Germline V gene data show CDR1 as MNHNS and CDR2 as SASEGT. CDR3 bases: TGTGCCAGCAGTGACCCGGGGTGGAAGACCCAGTACTTC. Amino acids: CASSDPGWKTQYF.

The chain employs TRBV9 and TRBJ2-5, with 11 bases that match TRBD2. Germline V lookup: CDR1 SGDLS, CDR2 YYNGEE. The trim removed 0 bases at V and 1 base at J, leaving 2 bases unmatched. The CDR3 sequence is 16 residues long. CDR3 region: CASSVGGLAAQETQYF. Written as DNA, the CDR3 is TGTGCCAGCAGCGTAGGGGGACTAGCGGCCCAAGAGACCCAGTACTTC.

The chain combines TRBV18 with TRBJ1-2; 8 positions agree with TRBD1. The germline CDR1 and CDR2 sequences are KGHSH and LQKENI. Unmatched junction bases numbered 13, after V lost 3 bases and J lost 4 bases. This CDR3 has 17 residues. The CDR3 sequence: CASSPWPDRDDIYGYTF. The CDR3 DNA follows: TGTGCCAGCTCACCTTGGCCGGACAGGGACGACATCTATGGCTACACCTTC.

This rearrangement joins TRBV7-8 to TRBJ2-1, with 10 bases lining up with TRBD2. CDR3 length equals 18 residues. Losses at the gene ends were 1 base for V and 0 bases for J; bases not matched to a gene: 6. Germline CDR1 reads SGHVS; CDR2 reads FQNEAQ. The CDR3 reads CASSLVGASGSSYNEQFF. The CDR3 coding sequence is TGTGCCAGCAGCTTAGTAGGGGCTAGCGGGAGCTCCTACAATGAGCAGTTCTTC.

Concerning this clone itself: The sample carries other DNA sequences with the same CDR3. The CDR3: CASSLGTNTGELFF. The CDR3 DNA follows: TGTGCCAGCAGTTTGGGGACTAACACCGGGGAGCTGTTTTTT. The chain combines TRBV27 with TRBJ2-2; a possible D gene is TRBD2 (6 bases). Germline CDR1 MNHEY, CDR2 SMNVEV (reference sequence). Between the trimmed V and J ends, which lost 3 bases and 2 bases, there was a span of 7 bases. This CDR3 region has 14 residues.

The rearrangement uses TRBV5-1 and TRBJ2-7; the D is unclear. Germline V gene data show CDR1 as SGHRS and CDR2 as YFSETQ. The V end was cut by 0 bases, the J end by 0 bases, with 7 bases between. The CDR3 runs to 14 residues. The CDR3 DNA sequence: TGCGCCAGCAGCTTGGCAGTGAGCTCCTACGAGCAGTACTTC. Translating it yields CASSLAVSSYEQYF. Full variable domain (rest looked up from reference TRBV5-1 and TRBJ2-7): KAGVTQTPRYLIKTRGQQVTLSCSPISGHRSVSWYQQTPGQGLQFLFEYFSETQRNKGNFPGRFSGRQFSNSRSEMNVSTLELGDSALYLCASSLAVSSYEQYFGPGTRLTVT.

This clone was counted between two and nine times. The V and J genes are TRBV5-1 and TRBJ1-5; D gene uncertain. CDR1 and CDR2 from the germline V gene are SGHRS and YFSETQ. This CDR3 spans 15 amino acids. V gave up 0 bases and J gave up 3 bases, with 10 bases separating them. The chain's CDR3 is CASSLAGGINQPQHF. DNA of the CDR3: TGCGCCAGCAGCTTGGCCGGCGGGATCAATCAGCCCCAGCATTTT.

This chain links TRBV20-1 with TRBJ1-2; no reliable D call. CDR1 and CDR2 from the germline V gene are DFQATT and SNEGSKA (reference sequence). V gave up 1 base and J gave up 7 bases, with 4 bases separating them. The CDR3 covers 10 residues. Here the CDR3 DNA reads TGCAGTGCTAGAGGGGCTGGCTACACCTTC. Translated, it gives CSARGAGYTF.

A word on this clone: One end of the junction fails to match germline, which may point to a read error. The chain joins TRBV7-7 to TRBJ2-5, with TRBD2 matching over 7 bases. The CDR3 has 13 amino acids. Germline V gives CDR1 SSHAT, CDR2 FNYEAQ (reference sequence). Here the CDR3 reads CASSYSGQETQYF. In DNA form, the CDR3 reads TGTGCTAGCAGTTATAGCGGGCAAGAGACCCAGTACTTC.

This sequence joins TRBV7-9 and TRBJ1-1; no firm D call. The V end lost 5 bases, the J end lost 3 bases, and 13 bases lay between the germline ends. In germline, CDR1 is SEHNR, CDR2 FQNEAQ (reference sequence). This CDR3 has 14 residues. The CDR3 nucleotides read TGTGCCAGCAGCCGCCCGGGTGGAGACACTGAAGCTTTCTTT. As protein: CASSRPGGDTEAFF.

The chain has TRBV11-2 and TRBJ2-1, with D tentatively TRBD2 (6 bases). Germline loops: CDR1 SGHAT, CDR2 FQNNGV. Trimming cost V 1 base and J 8 bases, with 12 bases left between them. This CDR3 region has 14 residues. The CDR3 nucleotides read TGTGCCAGCAGCTTAGGGCCGACTAGTTATGAGCAGTTCTTC. Its translation: CASSLGPTSYEQFF.

The rearrangement links TRBV6-6 to TRBJ1-1; D unresolved. The CDR3 is 12 amino acids. The germline CDR1 and CDR2 sequences are MNHNY and SVGAGI (reference sequence). V was clipped by 0 bases and J by 11 bases, with 10 bases between them. The CDR3 sequence is CASSYSFRRAFF. The CDR3 DNA follows: TGTGCCAGCAGTTACTCGTTCAGGCGTGCTTTCTTT.

The chain recombines TRBV6-1 with TRBJ2-7; D call uncertain. Trimming left V 3 bases short and J 5 bases short, with 5 bases between. Germline V gene lookup returns CDR1 MNHNS and CDR2 SASEGT. The CDR3 spans 11 residues. Written as DNA, the CDR3 is TGTGCCAGCAGTGATTGGGACGAGCAGTACTTC. The encoded protein is CASSDWDEQYF.

J is TRBJ2-7 and V is TRBV15, with D uncertain. CDR3 length equals 14 residues. V was clipped by 8 bases and J by 6 bases, with 20 bases between them. The germline gives CDR1 LNHNV, CDR2 YYDKDF (reference sequence). In DNA form, the CDR3 reads TGTGCCACCCCTGAGGCCGGCAGGTTAGGCGAGCAGTACTTC. Protein product: CATPEAGRLGEQYF.

The chain is built from TRBV10-1 and TRBJ1-4; D not resolved. The germline V and J ends were trimmed by 0 bases and 4 bases, with 6 bases remaining between them. This CDR3 spans 14 amino acids. Germline V gene lookup returns CDR1 WNHNN and CDR2 SYGVQD (reference sequence). The CDR3 sequence: CASSESGLNEKLFF. The CDR3 DNA reads as TGCGCCAGCAGTGAGTCCGGACTTAATGAAAAACTGTTTTTT.